Following are 28 T cell receptor beta chains from one sample sequenced in a study of T cells in women clearing cervical HPV infection. TCRdb's copy holds only in-frame clones and misses some; the assay was immunoSEQ multiplex PCR. This table lists 20,000 to 25,000 clones. The sequenced material came from blood buffy coat. The receptors were gathered from a woman between 18 and 70 years old with a cervical HPV16 infection that either progressed to CIN3+ or cleared (not recorded which).

A word on this clone: The sequence runs out 3 residues before the end of the CDR3; the remainder is reconstructed from the germline J gene. The chain employs TRBV28 and TRBJ2-7; maybe TRBD1 (7 bases). The V end was cut by 10 bases, the J end by 4 bases, with 26 bases between. The CDR3 sequence is 16 residues long. Germline lookup yields CDR1 MDHEN and CDR2 SYDVKM. This chain's CDR3 is CATPLMRGQGEYEQYF. Partial CDR3 DNA: TGTGCCACTCCCCTTATGCGGGGCCAGGGGGAATACGAG.

In regard to this clone: The read halts 3 residues ahead of the CDR3 end, with the missing end drawn from the germline J gene. The V call is TRBV7-6, the J call TRBJ1-2; D may be TRBD1 (6 bases). There are 18 residues in the CDR3. The germline V gene encodes CDR1 SGHVS and CDR2 FNYEAQ. CDR3 sequence reads: CASSSTTGLAGGRNDYTF. The sequenced part of the CDR3 DNA is TGTGCCAGCAGCTCTACAACGGGACTAGCGGGGGGGCGTAATGAC.

The CDR3 bases that were read are TGTGCCAGCAGCACTCAGACAGGGGGGATATATCAGCCG. Its protein product is CASSTQTGGIYQP. The entire CDR3 protein reads CASSTQTGGIYQPQYF. This sequence joins TRBV7-8 and TRBJ2-3; 9 positions match TRBD1. The read ends 3 residues early relative to the CDR3; the germline J gene fills the gap. The CDR3 runs to 16 residues. Germline V gene data show CDR1 as SGHVS and CDR2 as FQNEAQ.

To note about this clone: The read is 3 residues too short to cover the CDR3 end, so that end is filled in from the germline J gene. The V gene is TRBV2, the J gene TRBJ2-3, with 7 bases identical to TRBD1. CDR1 SNHLY and CDR2 FYNNEI come from the germline V gene. The CDR3 has 13 residues. CDR3 residues: CASKTGQKEPQYF. The part of the CDR3 DNA that was read is TGTGCCAGCAAAACGGGACAGAAGGAGCCG.

With regard to this clone: The observed sequence ends 3 residues before the CDR3 terminus, with the missing tail filled in from the germline J gene. This chain joins TRBV7-8 and TRBJ1-5; weak D call: TRBD1 (6 bases). The CDR3 runs to 16 residues. Germline V lookup: CDR1 SGHVS, CDR2 FQNEAQ. Deletions cut 4 bases from V and 0 bases from J, with 13 bases between. This CDR3 is CASSSQGMYSNQPQHF. The sequenced part of the CDR3 DNA is TGTGCCAGCAGCTCACAGGGAATGTATAGCAATCAGCCC.

A remark on this clone: The read ends 3 residues before the CDR3 terminus; that terminus is restored from the germline J gene. This rearrangement joins TRBV7-9 to TRBJ1-2; D is ambiguous. CDR1 and CDR2 from the germline V gene are SEHNR and FQNEAQ (reference sequence). This CDR3 is built from 14 residues. CDR3 DNA (partial): TGTGCCAGCAGCTCCCAGGAAACCACAGATACC. The encoded protein is CASSSQETTDT. The complete CDR3 reads CASSSQETTDTYTF.

For this clone: With the read ending 3 residues before the CDR3 end, the germline J gene is used to fill in that end. This chain joins TRBV11-3 and TRBJ2-4; TRBD1 matches 7 bases. The CDR3 extends over 13 amino acids. Losses at the gene ends were 4 bases for V and 8 bases for J; bases not matched to a gene: 5. CDR1 is SGHNT, CDR2 YENEEA, per germline. Incomplete CDR3 DNA: TGTGCCAGCAGCTCACCCGACAGGGACATT. It is translated as CASSSPDRDI. Given in full, the CDR3 is CASSSPDRDIQYF.

The DNA read from the CDR3 is TGTGCCAGCTGGGACAGGGAGTGGAGCACTGAA. Translation gives CASWDREWSTE. The full CDR3 sequence reads CASWDREWSTEAFF. This sequence joins TRBV19 and TRBJ1-1; 9 nucleotides line up with TRBD1. The CDR3 extends 3 residues past the end of the read, so its final part is completed from the germline J gene. Germline CDR1 reads LNHDA; CDR2 reads SQIVND (reference sequence). This CDR3 comprises 14 residues. J was trimmed by 4 bases and V by 9 bases; bases with no gene match: 9.

Of note for this clone: The read comes to an end 3 residues before the CDR3 does, leaving the germline J gene to fill in the end. The chain links TRBV18 to TRBJ2-5; D remains ambiguous. CDR3 length: 15 amino acids. V was cut by 2 bases and J by 2 bases, with 12 bases left in between. Per germline, CDR1 KGHSH and CDR2 LQKENI. The CDR3 loop is CASSPETSLQETQYF. The DNA read from the CDR3 is TGTGCCAGCTCACCAGAGACAAGCCTTCAAGAGACC.

Of note for this clone: The sequenced fragment ends 3 residues before the CDR3 boundary, so the rest is inferred from the germline J gene. This sequence joins TRBV2 and TRBJ1-5, with no clear D. Trimming removed 6 bases at V and 3 bases at J, with 12 bases between. Germline V gene data show CDR1 as SNHLY and CDR2 as FYNNEI. CDR3 length equals 14 residues. The part of the CDR3 DNA that was read is TGTGCCAGCAGGCTGACGCAGGACAATCAGCCC. This sequence encodes CASRLTQDNQP. The CDR3 in its entirety is CASRLTQDNQPQHF.

CDR3 protein: CASSPTTGMRNDYTF. Incomplete CDR3 DNA: TGTGCCAGCTCCCCTACGACAGGGATGAGGAATGAC. V gene TRBV18 combines with J gene TRBJ1-2; 7 bases align to TRBD1. The CDR3 goes on 3 residues after the read ends, and that part is filled in from the germline J gene. From germline, CDR1 is KGHSH and CDR2 LQKENI. This CDR3 region has 15 residues.

As concerns this clone: The CDR3 goes on 3 residues after the read ends, and that part is filled in from the germline J gene. V and J are TRBV5-4 and TRBJ2-7; TRBD2 agrees at 12 bases. Trimming removed 0 bases from V and 3 bases from J; junction bases left unmatched: 4. Germline CDR1 SGHNT, CDR2 YYREEE (reference sequence). There are 16 residues in the CDR3. This CDR3 reads CASSLETSGSSYEQYF. CDR3 DNA, as far as it was read: TGTGCCAGCAGCTTGGAGACTAGCGGGAGTAGCTACGAG. Looking up the rest from reference TRBV5-4 and TRBJ2-7 gives the full variable domain: ETGVTQSPTHLIKTRGQQVTLRCSSQSGHNTVSWYQQALGQGPQFIFQYYREEENGRGNFPPRFSGLQFPNYSSELNVNALELDDSALYLCASSLETSGSSYEQYFGPGTRLTVT.

About this clone: The read gets to within 3 residues of the CDR3 end, and the germline J gene fills in the rest. This chain links TRBV19 with TRBJ1-2; D might be TRBD1 (6 bases). The CDR3 covers 13 residues. The germline V gene encodes CDR1 LNHDA and CDR2 SQIVND (reference sequence). The CDR3 loop is CASSIGQTYDYTF. CDR3 DNA, as far as it was read: TGTGCCAGTAGTATCGGACAGACCTACGAC.

As regards this clone: The observed sequence ends 3 residues before the CDR3 terminus, with the missing tail filled in from the germline J gene. The rearrangement uses TRBV20-1 and TRBJ2-7, with 13 nucleotides matching TRBD2. CDR1 is DFQATT, CDR2 SNEGSKA, per germline (reference sequence). This CDR3 region has 18 residues. V gave up 6 bases and J gave up 0 bases; unmatched junction bases: 14. CDR3 sequence reads: CSAGTGTSGALGSYEQYF. The CDR3 bases that were read are TGCAGTGCCGGAACTGGGACTAGCGGGGCCCTGGGCTCCTACGAG.

Comment on this clone: Read sequence stops 3 residues before the CDR3 end, and the germline J gene provides the missing end. The J gene is TRBJ1-2, the V gene TRBV19, with D maybe TRBD1 (6 bases). CDR1 is LNHDA, CDR2 SQIVND, per germline (reference sequence). The CDR3 contains 13 residues. CDR3 in amino acids: CASKQGGTYDYTF. CDR3 DNA (partial): TGTGCCAGTAAACAGGGAGGGACCTACGAC.

With respect to this clone: Coverage ceases 3 residues before the CDR3 finishes, and the germline J gene fills in the end. The V gene is TRBV18, the J gene TRBJ2-5, with 8 bases lining up with TRBD2. Germline V gives CDR1 KGHSH, CDR2 LQKENI. This CDR3 contains 16 residues. Trimming cost V 2 bases and J 2 bases; bases outside gene matches: 7. The CDR3 DNA, read in part, is TGTGCCAGCTCACCATCGTTCGGGGGGGCTCAAGAGACC. This sequence encodes CASSPSFGGAQET. The complete CDR3 sequence is CASSPSFGGAQETQYF.

Notes on this clone: The read ends 3 residues shy of where the CDR3 ends; the end is completed using the germline J gene. The sample has other DNA sequences that encode this CDR3 too. The chain couples TRBV18 to TRBJ2-3, with 7 bases matching TRBD1. Germline V gene data show CDR1 as KGHSH and CDR2 as LQKENI. The CDR3 totals 15 residues. Incomplete CDR3 DNA: TGTGCCAGCTCGCCCCAGGTGACAGGGATCGAGACG. Translation gives CASSPQVTGIET. The full CDR3 protein reads CASSPQVTGIETQYF.

Notes on this clone: With the read ending 3 residues before the CDR3 end, the germline J gene is used to fill in that end. The chain joins TRBV7-2 to TRBJ1-1, with D possibly TRBD1 on 6 matching bases. CDR3 length: 15 residues. V dropped 2 bases and J dropped 2 bases, with 12 bases sitting between them. CDR1 and CDR2 (germline): SGHTA, FQGNSA. The CDR3 DNA, read in part, is TGTGCCAGCAGCTTAACGACAGGCCTTAACACTGAA. It codes for CASSLTTGLNTE. The whole CDR3 reads CASSLTTGLNTEAFF.

About this clone itself: Coverage ceases 3 residues before the CDR3 finishes, and the germline J gene fills in the end. The chain links TRBV7-9 to TRBJ2-4; D might be TRBD1 (6 bases). The CDR3 extends over 15 amino acids. Germline CDR1 reads SEHNR; CDR2 reads FQNEAQ (reference sequence). The CDR3 sequence: CASSLGTARTYGQYF. The CDR3 bases that were read are TGTGCCAGCAGCTTAGGGACAGCCAGGACCTATGGT.

With regard to this clone: At one end, the junction sequence differs from germline, possibly due to a read error. The CDR3 end falls 3 residues outside the read, so it is completed with the germline J gene. The chain recombines TRBV30 with TRBJ1-1; 11 nucleotides match TRBD1. The CDR3 length is 14 residues. Germline loops: CDR1 GTSNPN, CDR2 SVGIG (reference sequence). The covered CDR3 bases are TGTACCTGGAGGGACAGGGGGATTGGCACTGAA. This codes for CTWRDRGIGTE. The complete CDR3 reads CTWRDRGIGTEAFF.

Of note for this clone: Coverage ceases 3 residues before the CDR3 finishes, and the germline J gene fills in the end. The chain recombines TRBV28 with TRBJ1-4, with 7 bases aligning to TRBD1. The CDR3 has 15 residues. Unmatched junction bases numbered 10, after V lost 5 bases and J lost 7 bases. Germline loops: CDR1 MDHEN, CDR2 SYDVKM. The CDR3 sequence: CASSIQGGAGEKLFF. The CDR3 bases that were read are TGTGCCAGCAGTATACAAGGGGGCGCGGGTGAAAAA. Looking up the rest from reference TRBV28 and TRBJ1-4 gives the full variable domain: DVKVTQSSRYLVKRTGEKVFLECVQDMDHENMFWYRQDPGLGLRLIYFSYDVKMKEKGDIPEGYSVSREKKERFSLILESASTNQTSMYLCASSIQGGAGEKLFFGSGTQLSVL.

Regarding this clone: The read is 3 residues too short to cover the CDR3 end, so that end is filled in from the germline J gene. This chain links TRBV19 with TRBJ2-5, with D tentatively TRBD2 (5 bases). Germline CDR1 reads LNHDA; CDR2 reads SQIVND (reference sequence). The V gene lost 5 bases and the J gene lost 2 bases, with 6 bases spanning the gap. CDR3 length equals 12 residues. The CDR3 DNA, read in part, is TGTGCCAGTAGTCGGACTCAAGAGACC. This sequence encodes CASSRTQET. The CDR3 in its entirety is CASSRTQETQYF.

This CDR3 reads CASSASGGTYYGYTF. Incomplete CDR3 DNA: TGTGCCAGCAGTGCAAGCGGAGGCACCTACTATGGC. V and J are TRBV2 and TRBJ1-2; D remains unclear. The read stops 3 residues short of the end of the CDR3; the missing end is completed from the germline J gene. Trimming shortened V by 4 bases and J by 3 bases, and 15 bases separated the two germline ends. Germline V gene lookup returns CDR1 SNHLY and CDR2 FYNNEI. This CDR3 spans 15 amino acids.

Regarding this clone: The CDR3 end is not reached by the read, which stops 3 residues before it; the germline J gene fills it in. The chain links TRBV30 to TRBJ2-5; D may be TRBD1 (6 bases). The CDR3 sequence is 15 residues long. The V and J ends lost 0 bases and 4 bases respectively, with 15 bases between them. CDR1 is GTSNPN, CDR2 SVGIG, per germline (reference sequence). CDR3 residues: CAWSVRAGVRETQYF. The part of the CDR3 DNA that was read is TGTGCCTGGAGTGTACGGGCAGGGGTGAGAGAGACC.

Regarding this clone: The read ends 3 residues early relative to the CDR3; the germline J gene fills the gap. This chain uses TRBV27 with TRBJ2-2; TRBD2 matches 7 bases. The CDR3 is made up of 14 amino acids. J was trimmed by 5 bases and V by 1 base; bases with no gene match: 1. Looked up from germline, CDR1 is MNHEY and CDR2 is SMNVEV (reference sequence). The covered CDR3 bases are TGTGCCAGCAGTTTATTAGCGGGTACCGGGGAG. This gives the protein CASSLLAGTGE. The full CDR3 is CASSLLAGTGELFF.

CDR3 loop: CASSLTSGLAGVHGTQYF. CDR3 DNA (partial): TGTGCCAGCAGCCTCACCAGCGGACTAGCGGGGGTCCACGGGACC. This rearrangement joins TRBV2 to TRBJ2-5, with 13 bases matching TRBD2. The read terminates 3 residues ahead of where the CDR3 ends, so the germline J gene completes it. CDR3 length: 18 amino acids. Looked up from germline, CDR1 is SNHLY and CDR2 is FYNNEI. V gave up 6 bases and J gave up 7 bases; unmatched junction bases: 17.

CDR3 DNA, as far as it was read: TGTGCCAGCAGTGACCTTCCAGTCATAGGGCCTTATGGC. Protein product: CASSDLPVIGPYG. In full, the CDR3 is CASSDLPVIGPYGYTF. The V and J genes are TRBV6-4 and TRBJ1-2, with D unresolved. The read comes to an end 3 residues before the CDR3 does, leaving the germline J gene to fill in the end. The CDR3 contains 16 residues. V was pared by 2 bases and J by 5 bases, with 18 bases between. CDR1 is MRHNA and CDR2 is SNTAGT in the germline V gene.

With regard to this clone: The read ends 3 residues before the CDR3 terminus; that terminus is restored from the germline J gene. The chain carries TRBV10-1 and TRBJ2-7, with D perhaps TRBD1 (6 bases). Germline V gene lookup returns CDR1 WNHNN and CDR2 SYGVQD (reference sequence). This CDR3 comprises 16 residues. V lost 6 bases and J lost 2, with 20 bases in between. The CDR3 DNA, read in part, is TGCGCCAGCAGCCCGGGACACAACATTCACACCTACGAG. Translation: CASSPGHNIHTYE. The CDR3 in its entirety is CASSPGHNIHTYEQYF.